This TCR beta chain comes out of a study of cytomegalovirus exposure and HLA in healthy donors. Study-wide background: Earlier results showed 90 million to 120 million unique TCR beta sequences derived from some 190 million T cells.

PCR primers comprised 60 Vbeta and 13 Jbeta primers. TCRdb's copy holds only in-frame clones and misses some; the assay was immunoSEQ multiplex PCR. The table records roughly 170,000 clones, 84% of them present only once. The CDR3 has 15 residues. Germline loops: CDR1 LNHDA, CDR2 SQIVND (reference sequence). Trimming at V came to 5 bases and at J to 5 bases, leaving 10 bases not matched to a gene. The chain combines TRBV19 with TRBJ2-5; 8 bases map to TRBD1. Sequenced material: PBMCs. This sequence was found in a man in his late teens or twenties in good health and CMV-seronegative. The CDR3: CASSGQTGVEETQYF. The CDR3, as DNA: TGTGCCAGTAGTGGGCAGACAGGGGTAGAGGAGACCCAGTACTTC.